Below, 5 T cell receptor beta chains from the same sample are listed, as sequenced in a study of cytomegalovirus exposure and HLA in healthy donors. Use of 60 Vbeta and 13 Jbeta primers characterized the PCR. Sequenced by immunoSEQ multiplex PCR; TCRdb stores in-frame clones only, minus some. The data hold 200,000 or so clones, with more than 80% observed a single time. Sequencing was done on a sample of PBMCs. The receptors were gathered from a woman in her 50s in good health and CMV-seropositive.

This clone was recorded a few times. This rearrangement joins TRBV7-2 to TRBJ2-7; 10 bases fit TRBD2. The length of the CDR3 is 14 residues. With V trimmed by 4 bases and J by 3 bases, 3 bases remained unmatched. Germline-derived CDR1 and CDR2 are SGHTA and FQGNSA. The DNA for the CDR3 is TGTGCCAGCAGCTCGACTAGCGGGCTCTACGAGCAGTACTTC. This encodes CASSSTSGLYEQYF. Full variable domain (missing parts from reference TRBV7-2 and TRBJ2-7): GAGVSQSPSNKVTEKGKDVELRCDPISGHTALYWYRQSLGQGLEFLIYFQGNSAPDKSGLPSDRFSAERTGGSVSTLTIQRTQQEDSAVYLCASSSTSGLYEQYFGPGTRLTVT.

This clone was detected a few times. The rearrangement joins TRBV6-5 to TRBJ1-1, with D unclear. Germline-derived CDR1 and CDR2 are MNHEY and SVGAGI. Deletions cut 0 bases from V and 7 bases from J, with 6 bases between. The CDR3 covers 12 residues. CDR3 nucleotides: TGTGCCAGCAGTTACTCAGGGAGTGAAGCTTTCTTT. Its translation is CASSYSGSEAFF.

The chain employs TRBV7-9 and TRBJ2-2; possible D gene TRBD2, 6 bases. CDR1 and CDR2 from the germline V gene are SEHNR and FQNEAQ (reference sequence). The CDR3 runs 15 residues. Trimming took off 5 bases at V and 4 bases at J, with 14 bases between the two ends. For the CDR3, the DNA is TGTGCCAGCAGCCGTCAGCGGGTGCCCACCGGGGAGCTGTTTTTT. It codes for CASSRQRVPTGELFF.

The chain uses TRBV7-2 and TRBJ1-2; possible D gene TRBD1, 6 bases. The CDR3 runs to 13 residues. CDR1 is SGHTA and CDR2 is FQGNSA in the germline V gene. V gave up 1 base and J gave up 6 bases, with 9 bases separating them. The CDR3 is CASSLDRVNGYTF. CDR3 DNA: TGTGCCAGCAGCTTAGACAGGGTGAATGGCTACACCTTC.

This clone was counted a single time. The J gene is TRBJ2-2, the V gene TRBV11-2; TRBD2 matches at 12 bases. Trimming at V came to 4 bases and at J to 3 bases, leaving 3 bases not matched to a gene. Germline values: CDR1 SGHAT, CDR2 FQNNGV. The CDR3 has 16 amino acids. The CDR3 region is CASSYGLAGYTGELFF. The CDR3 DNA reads TGTGCCAGCAGCTATGGACTAGCGGGGTACACCGGGGAGCTGTTTTTT.